A selection of T cell receptor beta chains follows, all from one sample in a study of sequential checkpoint blockade in melanoma. Repertoires were generated with immunoSEQ multiplex PCR, while TCRdb's copy carries only in-frame clones and drops some. This repertoire shows some 16,000 clones, 80% found once; its top ten account for 12%. The source material was CD8+ T cells sorted from blood (inferred from file names), sampled from a patient given nivolumab and ipilimumab in sequence. Receptor source: a human donor with melanoma. The CDR3 runs from the conserved cysteine through the conserved F or W. Each record gives: CDR3 protein, J gene, V gene.

CDR3aa: CASSLFKQESSGNTIYF; j_gene: TRBJ1-3; v_gene: TRBV7-3
CDR3aa: CASSLVGGGRSYEQYF; j_gene: TRBJ2-7; v_gene: TRBV7-9
CDR3aa: CASSDGSTDTQYF; j_gene: TRBJ2-3; v_gene: TRBV7-2
CDR3aa: CASSYSEELNTEAFF; j_gene: TRBJ1-1; v_gene: TRBV6-6
CDR3aa: CASSQDLGQGYNHGYTF; j_gene: TRBJ1-2; v_gene: TRBV7-6
CDR3aa: CASSAGQGSGNTIYF; j_gene: TRBJ1-3; v_gene: TRBV9
CDR3aa: CASSQSGGNYGYTF; j_gene: TRBJ1-2; v_gene: TRBV23-1
CDR3aa: CASSVQGHPSDEQYF; j_gene: TRBJ2-7; v_gene: TRBV9
CDR3aa: CSARDSSGNTIYF; j_gene: TRBJ1-3; v_gene: TRBV29-1
CDR3aa: CASSALNTAHSGYTF; j_gene: TRBJ1-2; v_gene: TRBV6-1
CDR3aa: CASSLGRGGTEAFF; j_gene: TRBJ1-1; v_gene: TRBV28
CDR3aa: CASSLLTRTGAYEQYF; j_gene: TRBJ2-7; v_gene: TRBV7-9
CDR3aa: CASSRQGGLQPQHF; j_gene: TRBJ1-5; v_gene: TRBV19
CDR3aa: CAWSATGGGFGYTF; j_gene: TRBJ1-2; v_gene: TRBV30
CDR3aa: CASSLTLEASYEQYF; j_gene: TRBJ2-7; v_gene: TRBV5-4
CDR3aa: CASSSLDRNTEAFF; j_gene: TRBJ1-1; v_gene: TRBV7-9
CDR3aa: CASIAGPGATEAFF; j_gene: TRBJ1-1; v_gene: TRBV5-4
CDR3aa: CASSYGGRGEQYF; j_gene: TRBJ2-7; v_gene: TRBV6-6
CDR3aa: CASSLGPGVEQYF; j_gene: TRBJ2-7; v_gene: TRBV27
CDR3aa: CASSFDRVVGNTIYF; j_gene: TRBJ1-3; v_gene: TRBV7-9
CDR3aa: CASSVAGGFNQPQHF; j_gene: TRBJ1-5; v_gene: TRBV9
CDR3aa: CASSLPGSNTEAFF; j_gene: TRBJ1-1; v_gene: TRBV7-2
CDR3aa: CATSRSGVGNTIYF; j_gene: TRBJ1-3; v_gene: TRBV15
CDR3aa: CASSLGRGREGRQYF; j_gene: TRBJ2-7; v_gene: TRBV7-9
CDR3aa: CASSSLGSSNQPQHF; j_gene: TRBJ1-5; v_gene: TRBV28
CDR3aa: CASSLAQGLNYEQYF; j_gene: NA; v_gene: TRBV7-8
CDR3aa: CASSLSYNSPLHF; j_gene: TRBJ1-6; v_gene: TRBV19
CDR3aa: CASHGYEQYF; j_gene: TRBJ2-7; v_gene: TRBV2
CDR3aa: CASSLGGGGNQPQHF; j_gene: TRBJ1-5; v_gene: TRBV7-9
CDR3aa: CASSLWGQGAMIEQYF; j_gene: TRBJ2-7; v_gene: TRBV28
CDR3aa: CASSLLLRDTPYEQYF; j_gene: TRBJ2-7; v_gene: TRBV5-6
CDR3aa: CASSFWSSGIYEQYF; j_gene: TRBJ2-7; v_gene: TRBV28
CDR3aa: CASSLDRGNEQYF; j_gene: TRBJ2-7; v_gene: TRBV5-1
CDR3aa: CASSRDRGLYEQYF; j_gene: NA; v_gene: TRBV27
CDR3aa: CASHDSRSGNTIYF; j_gene: TRBJ1-3; v_gene: TRBV7-9
CDR3aa: CASSYGRGREQYF; j_gene: TRBJ2-7; v_gene: TRBV6-5
CDR3aa: CASSAGQYYGYTF; j_gene: TRBJ1-2; v_gene: TRBV6-4